One sample yielded the 25 T cell receptor beta chains listed below, sequenced in a study of cytomegalovirus exposure and HLA in healthy donors. The PCR made use of 60 Vbeta and 13 Jbeta primers. Assay: immunoSEQ multiplex PCR; the TCRdb copy retains only in-frame clones and omits some. The top ten clones hold 1.1% to 1.5% of a sample with tens of thousands of clones, roughly 80% of them seen once. The sequencing input was PBMCs. The receptors originated from a male donor in good health and CMV-seronegative.

This clone was detected a few times. The rearrangement joins TRBV5-1 to TRBJ1-1, with a tentative D call TRBD1 (6 bases). There are 16 residues in the CDR3. CDR1 and CDR2 from the germline V gene are SGHRS and YFSETQ. The ends were cut back, 0 bases at V and 5 bases at J, with 17 bases in the middle. CDR3 protein: CASSLDSVQGPTEAFF. CDR3 nucleotides: TGCGCCAGCAGCTTGGACTCTGTCCAGGGGCCTACTGAAGCTTTCTTT.

This clone was seen only a few times. The chain couples TRBV29-1 to TRBJ2-7, with 8 bases that match TRBD1. Germline loops: CDR1 SQVTM, CDR2 ANQGSEA. The CDR3 is 14 amino acids. V shed 7 bases and J 4 bases; nucleotides not matched to a gene: 12. The CDR3 loop reads CSASPRDRRYEQYF. As DNA, the CDR3 is TGCAGCGCCTCCCCTAGGGACAGGAGGTACGAGCAGTACTTC.

This clone appeared a few times. The chain uses TRBV30 and TRBJ2-3; D is perhaps TRBD1 (6 bases). CDR1 is GTSNPN, CDR2 SVGIG, per germline (reference sequence). The CDR3 has 13 amino acids. The V end lost 4 bases, the J end lost 3 bases, and 11 bases lay between the germline ends. CDR3 loop: CAWNRVWTDTQYF. DNA of the CDR3: TGTGCCTGGAACAGGGTATGGACAGATACGCAGTATTTT.

The chain has TRBV28 and TRBJ2-5, with 13 bases lining up with TRBD2. TRBJ2-7 matches the DNA end more closely, so the J call is doubtful. From germline, CDR1 is MDHEN and CDR2 SYDVKM. The CDR3 consists of 17 residues. The CDR3 DNA reads as TGTGCCAGCAGCCCGGGACTAGCGGGGACTTTAGGTGCCGAGCAGTACTTC. As protein: CASSPGLAGTLGAEQYF.

This chain connects TRBV2 to TRBJ1-1, with D tentatively TRBD1 (6 bases). The ends were cut back, 8 bases at V and 5 bases at J, with 12 bases in the middle. The CDR3 has 12 residues. From germline, CDR1 is SNHLY and CDR2 FYNNEI. The CDR3 nucleotides are TGTGCCAGCGAGGGGGGGCTGACTGAAGCTTTCTTT. This gives the protein CASEGGLTEAFF.

The chain recombines TRBV5-8 with TRBJ1-1, with 8 bases aligning to TRBD1. CDR3 size: 13 residues. From germline, CDR1 is SGHTS and CDR2 YDEGEE. Trimming cost V 3 bases and J 10 bases; bases outside gene matches: 8. CDR3 sequence reads: CASSSRTGPLAFF. Written as DNA, the CDR3 is TGTGCCAGCAGCTCGCGGACAGGGCCCTTAGCTTTCTTT.

This clone was found once. V is TRBV7-2 and J is TRBJ1-1; D might be TRBD1 (5 bases). CDR1 and CDR2 from the germline V gene are SGHTA and FQGNSA. The CDR3 is made up of 17 amino acids. Between the trimmed V and J ends, which lost 2 bases and 0 bases, there was a span of 16 bases. The CDR3 loop reads CASSLYLTQGMNTEAFF. CDR3 coding DNA: TGTGCCAGCAGCTTATATCTCACGCAGGGAATGAACACTGAAGCTTTCTTT.

This clone was picked up a small number of times. The rearrangement uses TRBV5-1 and TRBJ2-1, with D perhaps matching TRBD1 (6 bases). V was pared by 3 bases and J by 6 bases, with 19 bases between. The CDR3 is 16 amino acids. Germline CDR1 reads SGHRS; CDR2 reads YFSETQ. The CDR3 bases are TGCGCCAGCAGCTGGCGGGCAGCAGGGGAGAGCAATGAGCAGTTCTTC. Residues: CASSWRAAGESNEQFF.

This clone was picked up one time. The rearrangement uses TRBV5-1 and TRBJ1-6; tentatively, D is TRBD1 (6 bases). In germline, CDR1 is SGHRS, CDR2 YFSETQ. V lost 1 base to trimming and J lost 10 bases, with 12 bases between them. The CDR3 has 14 amino acids. CDR3 DNA sequence: TGCGCCAGCAGCTTGTCGGACAGCGGATCACCCCTCCACTTT. This gives the protein CASSLSDSGSPLHF.

The V and J genes are TRBV6-4 and TRBJ2-3, with unresolved D. The CDR3 spans 15 residues. Germline V gives CDR1 MRHNA, CDR2 SNTAGT. Trimming stripped 0 bases from V and 2 bases from J, with 9 bases between. The DNA for the CDR3 is TGTGCCAGCAGTGACTCTCCCGGTCTCACAGATACGCAGTATTTT. As protein: CASSDSPGLTDTQYF.

J is TRBJ2-6 and V is TRBV5-4; D gene ambiguous. Germline-derived CDR1 and CDR2 are SGHNT and YYREEE (reference sequence). This CDR3 is built from 15 residues. V was trimmed by 3 bases and J by 0 bases, leaving 7 bases between them. CDR3 loop: CASSSSYSGANVLTF. The CDR3 DNA reads TGTGCCAGCAGCTCGAGCTACTCTGGGGCCAACGTCCTGACTTTC. Based on the CDR3 plus reference TRBV5-4 and TRBJ2-6, the full variable domain is ETGVTQSPTHLIKTRGQQVTLRCSSQSGHNTVSWYQQALGQGPQFIFQYYREEENGRGNFPPRFSGLQFPNYSSELNVNALELDDSALYLCASSSSYSGANVLTFGAGSRLTVL.

The chain has TRBV7-9 and TRBJ1-1; 7 positions match TRBD1. There are 12 residues in the CDR3. Germline V CDR1 and CDR2: SEHNR, FQNEAQ (reference sequence). The ends lost 7 bases at V and 11 bases at J; junction bases unmatched: 10. The CDR3 here is CASIVFTGDAFF. The CDR3 DNA is TGTGCCAGCATCGTATTTACAGGGGATGCTTTCTTT.

The rearrangement uses TRBV28 and TRBJ2-7, with D possibly being TRBD2 (6 bases). Trimming cost V 3 bases and J 7 bases, with 13 bases left between them. The CDR3 covers 13 residues. Per germline, CDR1 MDHEN and CDR2 SYDVKM. CDR3 DNA sequence: TGTGCCAGCAGTTTGCGGGGTCGGGGTGAGCAGTACTTC. Protein product: CASSLRGRGEQYF.

The V gene is TRBV18, the J gene TRBJ2-1; 8 nucleotides agree with TRBD2. V lost 5 bases, J lost 6 bases, and 9 bases stayed unmatched. Germline CDR1 reads KGHSH; CDR2 reads LQKENI. This CDR3 has 15 residues. The CDR3, as DNA: TGTGCCAGCTCAGCTAGTCCCGGGACTAGCAATGAGCAGTTCTTC. It specifies CASSASPGTSNEQFF.

This clone showed up just a few times. V is TRBV6-5 and J is TRBJ1-6, with 7 bases matching TRBD1. Germline-derived CDR1 and CDR2 are MNHEY and SVGAGI. CDR3 length equals 14 residues. Trimming at V came to 6 bases and at J to 10 bases, leaving 9 bases not matched to a gene. CDR3 DNA: TGTGCCAGCAGACCGACAGGGCAAGAATCACCCCTCCACTTT. Translated: CASRPTGQESPLHF.

The V gene is TRBV6-6, the J gene TRBJ1-3; 7 nucleotides align to TRBD1. The CDR3 is 12 residues long. CDR1 MNHNY and CDR2 SVGAGI come from the germline V gene (reference sequence). Trimming removed 8 bases from V and 4 bases from J; junction bases left unmatched: 2. The CDR3 reads CASSDRGNTIYF. As DNA, the CDR3 is TGTGCCAGCTCGGACAGGGGAAACACCATATATTTT.

This clone was detected a few times. The chain recombines TRBV6-5 with TRBJ2-7; D is unresolved. This CDR3 is 11 amino acids long. Germline V gives CDR1 MNHEY, CDR2 SVGAGI. V gave up 4 bases and J gave up 2 bases, with 3 bases separating them. The CDR3 coding sequence is TGTGCCAGCAGTTCAACCTACGAGCAGTACTTC. Residues: CASSSTYEQYF.

The sample holds a few counts of this clone. The V and J genes are TRBV7-8 and TRBJ2-2; 7 bases map to TRBD1. With V trimmed by 5 bases and J by 6 bases, 9 bases remained unmatched. Per the germline V gene, CDR1 is SGHVS and CDR2 is FQNEAQ. This CDR3 region has 15 residues. The CDR3 here is CASSPPGGRAGELFF. DNA for the CDR3: TGTGCCAGCAGCCCTCCAGGGGGTAGGGCCGGGGAGCTGTTTTTT.

The chain links TRBV5-1 to TRBJ1-2; 9 nucleotides agree with TRBD1. Germline lookup yields CDR1 SGHRS and CDR2 YFSETQ. V dropped 4 bases and J dropped 4; count of bases not matched to a gene: 2. The CDR3 runs 13 residues. The CDR3: CASSQGQGYGYTF. In DNA, the CDR3 is TGCGCCAGCAGCCAGGGACAGGGCTATGGCTACACCTTC. Full variable domain (remainder filled in from reference TRBV5-1 and TRBJ1-2): KAGVTQTPRYLIKTRGQQVTLSCSPISGHRSVSWYQQTPGQGLQFLFEYFSETQRNKGNFPGRFSGRQFSNSRSEMNVSTLELGDSALYLCASSQGQGYGYTFGSGTRLTVV.

This chain uses TRBV15 with TRBJ2-1; D remains ambiguous. The CDR3 consists of 17 residues. V lost 5 bases and J lost 0, with 17 bases in between. Looked up from germline, CDR1 is LNHNV and CDR2 is YYDKDF (reference sequence). The DNA for the CDR3 is TGTGCCACCAGCGCTTACTTACAGATAAACTCCTACAATGAGCAGTTCTTC. Its protein product is CATSAYLQINSYNEQFF.

V usage is TRBV11-2 and J usage is TRBJ2-7; D is unresolved. The CDR3 contains 15 residues. V dropped 0 bases and J dropped 6 bases, with 15 bases sitting between them. Germline assignment: CDR1 SGHAT and CDR2 FQNNGV. The chain's CDR3 is CASSLDHTDLSEQYF. In DNA, the CDR3 is TGTGCCAGCAGCTTAGATCACACCGACTTATCCGAGCAGTACTTC. The whole variable domain, filled in from reference TRBV11-2 and TRBJ2-7, reads EAGVAQSPRYKIIEKRQSVAFWCNPISGHATLYWYQQILGQGPKLLIQFQNNGVVDDSQLPKDRFSAERLKGVDSTLKIQPAKLEDSAVYLCASSLDHTDLSEQYFGPGTRLTVT.

CDR3 loop: CASSPRATQETQYF. CDR3 bases: TGTGCCAGCTCACCGCGGGCCACCCAAGAGACCCAGTACTTC. The chain recombines TRBV18 with TRBJ2-5, with a weak D call TRBD2 (5 bases). Trimming stripped 3 bases from V and 1 base from J, with 9 bases between. The CDR3 has 14 residues. From germline, CDR1 is KGHSH and CDR2 LQKENI.

This rearrangement joins TRBV11-2 to TRBJ2-7; D is unresolved. The CDR3 loop spans 13 amino acids. Looked up from germline, CDR1 is SGHAT and CDR2 is FQNNGV. Trimming removed 0 bases from V and 3 bases from J, with 6 bases in between. The CDR3 here is CASSLETDYEQYF. CDR3 DNA: TGTGCCAGCAGCTTAGAAACAGACTACGAGCAGTACTTC.

The gene calls are TRBV5-6 and TRBJ1-1; D ambiguous. CDR3 length: 12 residues. V dropped 3 bases and J dropped 5 bases, with 8 bases sitting between them. Germline V gives CDR1 SGHDT, CDR2 YYEEEE. The DNA of the CDR3 is TGTGCCAGCAGCTCTCCACGGACTGAAGCTTTCTTT. Residues: CASSSPRTEAFF.

The chain couples TRBV7-9 to TRBJ1-2; 9 bases are a match to TRBD1. Germline CDR1 and CDR2: SEHNR and FQNEAQ (reference sequence). The CDR3 runs to 15 residues. V lost 0 bases and J lost 8; bases outside the gene matches: 7. CDR3: CASSLALTGGGGYTF. The CDR3 nucleotides are TGTGCCAGCAGCTTAGCGCTGACAGGGGGAGGCGGCTACACCTTC.